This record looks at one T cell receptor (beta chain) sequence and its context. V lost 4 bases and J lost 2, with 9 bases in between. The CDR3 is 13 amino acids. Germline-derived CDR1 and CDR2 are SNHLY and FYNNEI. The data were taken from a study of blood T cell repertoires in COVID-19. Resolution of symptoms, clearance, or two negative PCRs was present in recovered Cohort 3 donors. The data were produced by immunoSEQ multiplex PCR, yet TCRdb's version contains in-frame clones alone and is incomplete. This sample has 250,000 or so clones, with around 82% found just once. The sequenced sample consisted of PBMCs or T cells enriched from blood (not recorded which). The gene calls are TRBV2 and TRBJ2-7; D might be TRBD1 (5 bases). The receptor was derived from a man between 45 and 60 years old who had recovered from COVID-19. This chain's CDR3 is CASSGGRAYEQYF. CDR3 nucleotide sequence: TGTGCCAGCAGTGGCGGCAGGGCCTACGAGCAGTACTTC.